This entry lists 8 T cell receptor beta chains sequenced from one sample in a study of tissue T cells after allogeneic stem cell transplantation. Assay used: immunoSEQ multiplex PCR; TCRdb lists only in-frame clones, some missing. The sample includes just over 20,000 clones, about 70% of them seen just once. The sample taken for sequencing was blood. The source is a female BALB/c mouse in good health. The strain's MHC haplotype is H2-d.

A remark on this clone: Germline and genes: mouse. With the read ending 1 residue before the CDR3 end, the germline J gene is used to fill in that end. V is TRBV1 and J is TRBJ1-4, with TRBD1 matching over 7 bases. The CDR3 is made up of 14 amino acids. The J segment lost 1 base and the V segment lost 6 bases, leaving 2 bases of the junction unmatched. The germline V gene encodes CDR1 NSQYPW and CDR2 LRSPGD (reference sequence). The CDR3 sequence is CTCSGTDSNERLFF. The sequenced CDR3 bases are TGCACCTGCAGCGGGACAGATTCCAACGAAAGATTATTT.

There are a few counts of this clone. Gene names and germline match the mouse. The CDR3 here is CASSSQGAYAEQFF. CDR3 DNA (partial): TGTGCCAGCAGCTCACAGGGGGCCTATGCTGAGCAGTTC. The chain joins TRBV4 to TRBJ2-1; 9 bases are a match to TRBD1. The read stops 1 residue short of the end of the CDR3; the missing end is completed from the germline J gene. There are 14 residues in the CDR3. Germline assignment: CDR1 LGHDT and CDR2 YNNKQL (reference sequence). The J segment lost 3 bases and the V segment lost 4 bases, leaving 1 base of the junction unmatched. Full variable domain (outside the CDR3, taken from reference TRBV4 and TRBJ2-1): ETAVFQTPNYHVTQVGNEVSFNCKQTLGHDTMYWYKQDSKKLLKIMFSYNNKQLIVNETVPRRFSPQSSDKAHLNLRIKSVEPEDSAVYLCASSSQGAYAEQFFGPGTRLTVL.

This clone appeared a few times. Germline and genes here are mouse. The missing CDR3 end, 1 residue past where the read stops, is filled in from the germline J gene. V is TRBV13-2 and J is TRBJ2-7; D gene unclear. Germline V CDR1 and CDR2: NNHNN, SYGAGS (reference sequence). V gave up 0 bases and J gave up 7 bases, with 8 bases separating them. This CDR3 spans 12 amino acids. The part of the CDR3 DNA that was read is TGTGCCAGCGGTGATGTGGGAGGGGAACAGTAC. It codes for CASGDVGGEQY. The CDR3 reads in full as CASGDVGGEQYF.

As regards this clone: The genes and germline here are from mouse. The CDR3 end is not reached by the read, which stops 1 residue before it; the germline J gene fills it in. V gene TRBV13-2 combines with J gene TRBJ1-3; no clear D. Trimming pared 0 bases from V and 3 bases from J, leaving 10 bases between. CDR3 length equals 15 residues. Germline V gene data show CDR1 as NNHNN and CDR2 as SYGAGS (reference sequence). The CDR3: CASGDAAGVGNTLYF. The sequenced CDR3 bases are TGTGCCAGCGGTGATGCAGCTGGGGTTGGAAATACGCTCTAT.

Comments on this clone: Gene names follow the mouse nomenclature. The sequenced part of the CDR3 DNA is TGTGCCAGCAGTATATGTGAACAGTAC. This encodes CASSICEQY. The full CDR3 protein reads CASSICEQYF. V is TRBV19 and J is TRBJ2-7; no firm D call. Read coverage stops 1 residue before the CDR3 terminus; the germline J gene supplies the remainder. Deletions cut 1 base from V and 6 bases from J, with 2 bases between. The germline CDR1 and CDR2 sequences are FNHDT and SITEND (reference sequence). The CDR3 loop spans 10 amino acids.

This clone has just a few counts. Gene names follow the mouse nomenclature. The CDR3 extends 1 residue past the end of the read, so its final part is completed from the germline J gene. The J gene is TRBJ2-7, the V gene TRBV13-1, with 11 positions matching TRBD2. The CDR3 runs to 15 residues. Germline CDR1 and CDR2: NSHNY and SYGAGN. The ends lost 0 bases at V and 7 bases at J; junction bases unmatched: 6. The CDR3 reads CASSDAGTGGSEQYF. The CDR3 DNA, read in part, is TGTGCCAGCAGTGATGCAGGGACTGGGGGAAGCGAACAGTAC.

Concerning this clone: Germline and genes: mouse. The CDR3 is cut off 1 residue early in the read; its end comes from the germline J gene. The chain has TRBV29 and TRBJ1-1; 10 bases agree with TRBD1. The CDR3 consists of 15 residues. In germline, CDR1 is MSHET, CDR2 SYDVDS. The J segment lost 4 bases and the V segment lost 2 bases, leaving 4 bases of the junction unmatched. The sequenced part of the CDR3 DNA is TGTGCTAGCAGTTTAGGGACAGGGGCCGGCACAGAAGTCTTC. It codes for CASSLGTGAGTEVF. The entire CDR3 sequence reads CASSLGTGAGTEVFF.

As concerns this clone: Gene names are the mouse ones. The read terminates 1 residue ahead of where the CDR3 ends, so the germline J gene completes it. The chain has TRBV19 and TRBJ2-1; the D is unclear. Per germline, CDR1 FNHDT and CDR2 SITEND (reference sequence). Trimming left V 2 bases short and J 6 bases short, with 12 bases between. The CDR3 covers 14 residues. CDR3 sequence: CASSMAGIFAEQFF. The CDR3 DNA, read in part, is TGTGCCAGCAGTATGGCGGGAATTTTTGCTGAGCAGTTC.